The 18 T cell receptor beta chains in this list originate from one sample, sequenced in a study of shared clonotypes between healthy human individuals. The repertoire was sequenced with immunoSEQ multiplex PCR; TCRdb's copy has only in-frame clones and lacks some. The data contain fewer than 3 million clones, 80% to 95% of them singletons. Sequenced: naive CD4+ T cells from PBMCs. Sample subset: CD45RA+ positively selected. All receptors come from a man between 18 and 29 years old in good health. Some clones in this sample may be carry-over from other donors' samples.

The genes are TRBV4-2 and TRBJ2-1; TRBD2 aligns across 11 bases. The length of the CDR3 is 16 residues. From germline, CDR1 is LGHNA and CDR2 YNFKEQ. V lost 4 bases and J lost 4; bases outside the gene matches: 6. CDR3 in DNA: TGTGCCAGCAGCCCTCATAGCGGGAGGGGGTACAATGAGCAGTTCTTC. Protein product: CASSPHSGRGYNEQFF.

Comments on this clone: Other DNA variants within this sample encode the same CDR3. The chain is built from TRBV18 and TRBJ2-1; D possibly corresponds to TRBD2 (5 bases). Germline CDR1 and CDR2: KGHSH and LQKENI. The CDR3 consists of 15 residues. The V and J ends lost 2 bases and 4 bases respectively, with 12 bases between them. Written as DNA, the CDR3 is TGTGCCAGCTCACCAGGGTCTAGCAGTTACAATGAGCAGTTCTTC. It codes for CASSPGSSSYNEQFF.

The J gene is TRBJ1-1, the V gene TRBV18; weak D call: TRBD1 (6 bases). The V and J ends lost 2 bases and 7 bases respectively, with 14 bases between them. Germline CDR1 is KGHSH and CDR2 is LQKENI. The CDR3 contains 14 residues. DNA for the CDR3: TGTGCCAGCTCACCATTGCTGGAACAGGGTGAAGCTTTCTTT. It yields the protein CASSPLLEQGEAFF.

The chain employs TRBV30 and TRBJ1-5; TRBD1 might be the D (5 bases). The CDR3 covers 14 residues. Germline lookup yields CDR1 GTSNPN and CDR2 SVGIG (reference sequence). V was shortened by 2 bases and J by 6 bases, with 14 bases between the two germline ends. CDR3 sequence (DNA): TGTGCCTGGAGTAATGTCCTTACAGGTCAGCCCCAGCATTTT. Encoded protein: CAWSNVLTGQPQHF. Full variable domain (rest looked up from reference TRBV30 and TRBJ1-5): SQTIHQWPATLVQPVGSPLSLECTVEGTSNPNLYWYRQAAGRGLQLLFYSVGIGQISSEVPQNLSASRPQDRQFILSSKKLLLSDSGFYLCAWSNVLTGQPQHFGDGTRLSIL.

This chain connects TRBV5-1 to TRBJ2-6; 11 bases are a match to TRBD2. Germline trimming cut 2 bases from V and 0 bases from J; bases unmatched to any gene: 7. This CDR3 contains 19 residues. Germline V gives CDR1 SGHRS, CDR2 YFSETQ. The CDR3 sequence: CASSFLAGGPSSGANVLTF. The CDR3 DNA reads TGCGCCAGCAGCTTTCTAGCGGGGGGTCCCTCCTCTGGGGCCAACGTCCTGACTTTC.

The genes are TRBV15 and TRBJ1-4; 7 bases are a match to TRBD1. From germline, CDR1 is LNHNV and CDR2 YYDKDF (reference sequence). This CDR3 is built from 13 residues. With V trimmed by 8 bases and J by 8 bases, 8 bases remained unmatched. CDR3 nucleotides: TGTGCCACCCACAGGGGAGGAATGGAAAAACTGTTTTTT. Translated, it gives CATHRGGMEKLFF.

The CDR3, as DNA: TGTGCCAGCAGCTCCCGGACAGGGTCCAATGAGCAGTTCTTC. It specifies CASSSRTGSNEQFF. This sequence joins TRBV5-4 and TRBJ2-1; 8 positions match TRBD1. The CDR3 length is 14 residues. The germline V gene has CDR1 SGHNT and CDR2 YYREEE (reference sequence). The V and J ends lost 3 bases and 6 bases, in that order; junction bases with no gene match: 5.

The J gene is TRBJ2-1, the V gene TRBV28, with 7 bases lining up with TRBD1. CDR1 and CDR2 from the germline V gene are MDHEN and SYDVKM. The CDR3 loop spans 13 amino acids. V dropped 4 bases and J dropped 5; count of bases not matched to a gene: 2. Here the CDR3 reads CASSWDRNNEQFF. The CDR3 bases are TGTGCCAGCAGTTGGGACAGAAACAATGAGCAGTTCTTC.

This clone was seen only once. The chain carries TRBV18 and TRBJ2-1, with 12 nucleotides matching TRBD2. J gave up 9 bases and V 3 bases, and 9 bases lay outside the gene matches. The CDR3 extends over 16 amino acids. Germline CDR1 is KGHSH and CDR2 is LQKENI. CDR3 sequence reads: CASSPRTTSGSTEQFF. Written as DNA, the CDR3 is TGTGCCAGCTCACCGCGAACGACTAGCGGGAGTACTGAGCAGTTCTTC.

This sequence joins TRBV11-2 and TRBJ2-2; D not resolved. CDR1 is SGHAT, CDR2 FQNNGV, per germline. V shed 0 bases and J shed 0 bases, with 8 bases lying between them. The CDR3 runs 16 residues. The CDR3, as DNA: TGTGCCAGCAGCTTAGAAAGGGTTTCGAACACCGGGGAGCTGTTTTTT. It specifies CASSLERVSNTGELFF.

The rearrangement joins TRBV19 to TRBJ2-7; the D gene is possibly TRBD1 (5 bases). The germline V and J ends were trimmed by 2 bases and 3 bases, with 11 bases remaining between them. The CDR3 sequence is 14 residues long. Per germline, CDR1 LNHDA and CDR2 SQIVND (reference sequence). CDR3 in DNA: TGTGCCAGTAGTATATCGGACATCATCTACGAGCAGTACTTC. Protein sequence: CASSISDIIYEQYF.

CDR3 amino acids: CASSQNQLAGTMKQFF. For the CDR3, the DNA is TGTGCCAGCAGCCAAAATCAACTAGCGGGTACAATGAAGCAGTTCTTC. The chain recombines TRBV14 with TRBJ2-1, with TRBD2 matching 9 bases. Germline V gene lookup returns CDR1 SGHDN and CDR2 FVKESK. CDR3 size: 16 residues. Trimming cost V 2 bases and J 11 bases; bases outside gene matches: 13.

The rearrangement links TRBV7-9 to TRBJ1-2, with a tentative D call TRBD1 (5 bases). Germline V gives CDR1 SEHNR, CDR2 FQNEAQ (reference sequence). The length of the CDR3 is 12 residues. Trimming stripped 6 bases from V and 8 bases from J, with 13 bases between. The CDR3 DNA reads TGTGCCAGCAGAGCCGTCGGGGACGGCTACACCTTC. Protein sequence: CASRAVGDGYTF.

This chain links TRBV4-3 with TRBJ1-2; 7 bases map to TRBD1. Germline CDR1 reads LGHNA; CDR2 reads YSLEER. V lost 4 bases, J lost 4 bases, and 12 bases stayed unmatched. The CDR3 sequence is 16 residues long. The CDR3 loop is CASSLVGTAEPYGYTF. As DNA, the CDR3 is TGCGCCAGCAGCCTAGTCGGGACAGCGGAACCCTATGGCTACACCTTC.

This clone was detected only once. The chain uses TRBV4-2 and TRBJ2-5; TRBD2 matches 14 bases. This CDR3 is 16 amino acids long. Germline V lookup: CDR1 LGHNA, CDR2 YNFKEQ. With V trimmed by 4 bases and J by 4 bases, 5 bases remained unmatched. For the CDR3, the DNA is TGTGCCAGCAGCCCGGGACTAGCGGGAGAAGGAGAGACCCAGTACTTC. Translation gives CASSPGLAGEGETQYF.

This chain connects TRBV11-3 to TRBJ2-7; no clear D. This CDR3 region has 12 residues. Trimming removed 7 bases from V and 0 bases from J, with 7 bases in between. The germline V gene encodes CDR1 SGHNT and CDR2 YENEEA. CDR3 DNA sequence: TGTGCCAGCATGGCGGACTCCTACGAGCAGTACTTC. Protein sequence: CASMADSYEQYF.

V is TRBV19 and J is TRBJ1-5; D may be TRBD1 (6 bases). V lost 2 bases to trimming and J lost 6 bases, with 14 bases between them. The CDR3 has 15 residues. CDR1 is LNHDA, CDR2 SQIVND, per germline (reference sequence). The CDR3 sequence is CASSITTGFAQPQHF. Written as DNA, the CDR3 is TGTGCCAGTAGTATAACCACAGGGTTTGCTCAGCCCCAGCATTTT.

The chain joins TRBV28 to TRBJ1-1; TRBD1 matches 7 bases. The CDR3 is 15 residues long. With 2 bases clipped from V and 4 bases from J, the junction kept 7 bases outside the gene matches. Germline V CDR1 and CDR2: MDHEN, SYDVKM. CDR3: CASSLSRRGSTEAFF. The CDR3 nucleotides read TGTGCCAGCAGTTTAAGTCGCAGGGGGAGCACTGAAGCTTTCTTT.